Below, 27 T cell receptor beta chains from the same sample are listed, as sequenced in a study of molecular identifiers for immune sequencing clone quantification. TCRdb re-called the PCR reads with MiXCR, one entry per CDR3 protein. The top ten hold around 4.2% of the sample, which has about 100,000 distinct CDR3 sequences, under 40% seen once. Sequenced sample: naive CD8+ T cells from blood, with Jurkat cell RNA spiked in. Subset reported: FACS-sorted CD8+CD4-CCR7+CD45RA+ naive T cells. These receptors all stem from a human donor in good health. Some libraries in this study had Jurkat cell RNA spiked in.

This clonotype was observed once. This clone may be a read error of a much larger clone one base away. The conserved phenylalanine or tryptophan is not found at the CDR3 terminus, so this likely reflects a read error. The rearrangement links TRBV4-2 to TRBJ2-7, with no clear D. V was trimmed by 1 base and J by 7 bases, leaving 5 bases between them. CDR3 length: 11 residues. Germline CDR1 and CDR2: LGHNA and YNFKEQ. Written as DNA, the CDR3 is TGTGCCAGCAGCCAAGGGCGGGAGCAGTACATC. Its translation: CASSQGREQYI.

The chain carries TRBV23-1 and TRBJ2-3; 11 positions match TRBD2. TRBV23-1 is treated as an ORF (open reading frame) with a function not yet certain. Trimming at V came to 4 bases and at J to 0 bases, leaving 3 bases not matched to a gene. CDR3 size: 16 residues. CDR3 nucleotides: TGCGCCAGCAGTCGCGGGACTAGCGGTAGCACAGATACGCAGTATTTT. Protein sequence: CASSRGTSGSTDTQYF.

The V gene is TRBV19, the J gene TRBJ1-5; TRBD1 might be the D (5 bases). V shed 2 bases and J shed 2 bases, with 10 bases lying between them. The CDR3 consists of 15 residues. The germline gives CDR1 LNHDA, CDR2 SQIVND (reference sequence). Written as DNA, the CDR3 is TGTGCCAGTAGTATATCCGGGGCGGGCAATCAGCCCCAGCATTTT. Residues: CASSISGAGNQPQHF.

This clonotype was counted a few times. The chain employs TRBV12-3 or TRBV12-4 and TRBJ2-3; 13 bases are a match to TRBD2. With V trimmed by 4 bases and J by 0 bases, 10 bases remained unmatched. There are 19 residues in the CDR3. The CDR3 DNA is TGTGCCAGCAGTTCTCTAGACGGGACTAGCGGGGAAAGCACAGATACGCAGTATTTT. This sequence encodes CASSSLDGTSGESTDTQYF.

This clonotype came up a few times. The chain has TRBV12-3 or TRBV12-4 and TRBJ2-7; D unclear. Trimming left V 0 bases short and J 5 bases short, with 8 bases between. The CDR3 sequence is 13 residues long. This chain's CDR3 is CASSLAGINEQYF. The DNA for the CDR3 is TGTGCCAGCAGTTTAGCAGGGATCAACGAGCAGTACTTC.

There are many counts of this clonotype. V is TRBV29-1 and J is TRBJ2-7; 7 positions agree with TRBD1. CDR1 SQVTM and CDR2 ANQGSEA come from the germline V gene. The CDR3 loop spans 13 amino acids. V shed 3 bases, J shed 2 bases, and the junction held 4 bases outside the gene matches. CDR3 sequence reads: CSVESGGPYEQYF. The CDR3 DNA sequence: TGCAGCGTTGAGTCAGGGGGTCCCTACGAGCAGTACTTC.

On this clonotype: Germline and junction disagree at one end, which may indicate a read error. The chain combines TRBV12-3 or TRBV12-4 with TRBJ2-5; D assignment may be TRBD1 or TRBD2 (5 bases each). The CDR3 is 13 amino acids. The CDR3 here is CVSSHGTPETQYF. The CDR3 nucleotides are TGTGTCAGCAGCCACGGGACCCCCGAGACCCAGTACTTC.

The J gene is TRBJ2-7, the V gene TRBV19, with TRBD1 as a possible D gene (6 bases). The CDR3 extends over 14 amino acids. Deletions cut 3 bases from V and 5 bases from J, with 14 bases between. Germline V gene sequence: CDR1 LNHDA, CDR2 SQIVND (reference sequence). CDR3 in amino acids: CASSINLGAHEQYF. As DNA, the CDR3 is TGTGCCAGTAGTATCAACCTGGGGGCCCACGAGCAGTACTTC.

The chain joins TRBV19 to TRBJ1-5; D is possibly TRBD1 (5 bases). The CDR3 is 12 residues long. Trimming stripped 7 bases from V and 7 bases from J, with 11 bases between. Per germline, CDR1 LNHDA and CDR2 SQIVND (reference sequence). The CDR3 reads CASTIGGQPQHF. CDR3 sequence (DNA): TGTGCCAGTACGATCGGGGGACAGCCCCAGCATTTT.

The V gene is TRBV19, the J gene TRBJ2-3; perhaps TRBD2 as D (5 bases). Trimming removed 3 bases from V and 2 bases from J, with 12 bases in between. The CDR3 length is 15 residues. The germline V gene has CDR1 LNHDA and CDR2 SQIVND (reference sequence). CDR3 amino acids: CASSMTNGYTDTQYF. The DNA of the CDR3 is TGTGCCAGTAGTATGACTAACGGATACACAGATACGCAGTATTTT.

V usage is TRBV7-8 and J usage is TRBJ1-5; D ambiguous. The V gene lost 2 bases and the J gene lost 9 bases, with 14 bases spanning the gap. The germline V gene has CDR1 SGHVS and CDR2 FQNEAQ. The CDR3 has 14 amino acids. CDR3 DNA sequence: TGTGCCAGCAGCTTAATCGTGGGCCCTGGGCCCCAGCATTTT. Protein sequence: CASSLIVGPGPQHF.

This clonotype was seen only a few times. The rearrangement links TRBV12-3 or TRBV12-4 to TRBJ1-1; D gene ambiguous. Trimming stripped 8 bases from V and 3 bases from J, with 13 bases between. The CDR3 is made up of 13 amino acids. CDR3 sequence (DNA): TGTGCCAGCCTTTGGACCCTCCACACTGAAGCTTTCTTT. This codes for CASLWTLHTEAFF.

The genes are TRBV15 and TRBJ2-1, with TRBD2 identical over 8 bases. The trim removed 3 bases at V and 5 bases at J, leaving 6 bases unmatched. CDR1 and CDR2 from the germline V gene are LNHNV and YYDKDF (reference sequence). This CDR3 contains 15 residues. CDR3 coding DNA: TGTGCCACCAGCAGTGGTAGCGGGATTAACAATGAGCAGTTCTTC. It translates to CATSSGSGINNEQFF.

This clonotype was observed many times. The chain recombines TRBV5-6 with TRBJ1-5; D not resolved. V was trimmed by 2 bases and J by 7 bases, leaving 10 bases between them. CDR1 and CDR2 (germline): SGHDT, YYEEEE. CDR3 length equals 13 residues. CDR3 nucleotides: TGTGCCAGCAGCTTTGGCATCATGCAGCCCCAGCATTTT. This encodes CASSFGIMQPQHF.

The chain employs TRBV9 and TRBJ2-1; D gene ambiguous. The germline gives CDR1 SGDLS, CDR2 YYNGEE. This CDR3 spans 13 amino acids. Between the trimmed V and J ends, which lost 0 bases and 10 bases, there was a span of 11 bases. The CDR3 DNA sequence: TGTGCCAGCAGCGTAGGTAGACCGCAGGAGCAGTTCTTC. Encoded protein: CASSVGRPQEQFF.

This clonotype has only a few counts. The chain joins TRBV20-1 to TRBJ2-7; 9 bases match TRBD2. CDR1 is DFQATT and CDR2 is SNEGSKA in the germline V gene (reference sequence). The CDR3 runs 13 residues. V lost 7 bases and J lost 4; bases outside the gene matches: 8. This CDR3 reads CSEIAGEGYEQYF. Here the CDR3 DNA reads TGCAGTGAGATAGCGGGAGAGGGTTACGAGCAGTACTTC.

Notes on this clonotype: This sequence may be a read error, since a much larger clone differs from it by one base. The CDR3 DNA reads TGCGCCAGCAGCCAAGATAGATGGGGGGCGTACGAGCAGTACTTC. It specifies CASSQDRWGAYEQYF. This sequence joins TRBV4-3 and TRBJ2-7; D assignment may be TRBD1 or TRBD2 (6 bases each). Germline V lookup: CDR1 LGHNA, CDR2 YSLEER. Trimming stripped 0 bases from V and 4 bases from J, with 13 bases between. The length of the CDR3 is 15 residues.

The genes are TRBV5-1 and TRBJ2-7, with D tentatively TRBD1 or TRBD2 (5 bases each). Germline CDR1 SGHRS, CDR2 YFSETQ. V was clipped by 7 bases and J by 2 bases, with 13 bases between them. The CDR3 is 13 residues long. Written as DNA, the CDR3 is TGCGCCAGCGGCGCTTGGGGGACCTACGAGCAGTACTTC. Translated: CASGAWGTYEQYF.

This clonotype was detected a few times. V and J are TRBV29-1 and TRBJ1-2; D is possibly TRBD1 (5 bases). The CDR3 contains 12 residues. The germline gives CDR1 SQVTM, CDR2 ANQGSEA. V was pared by 2 bases and J by 5 bases, with 9 bases between. CDR3 sequence: CSVELGVYGYTF. CDR3 bases: TGCAGCGTTGAATTAGGGGTTTATGGCTACACCTTC.

V gene TRBV27 combines with J gene TRBJ2-1, with 16 bases lining up with TRBD2. The J segment lost 4 bases and the V segment lost 5 bases, leaving 5 bases of the junction unmatched. Germline values: CDR1 MNHEY, CDR2 SMNVEV (reference sequence). The CDR3 consists of 17 residues. The CDR3: CASSTGLAGGLYNEQFF. The CDR3 DNA reads TGTGCCAGCAGTACGGGACTAGCGGGAGGGTTGTACAATGAGCAGTTCTTC.

In this sample, this clonotype turned up a few times. The chain is built from TRBV4-2 and TRBJ2-7; D possibly corresponds to TRBD1 (7 bases). The CDR3 sequence is 14 residues long. CDR1 and CDR2 from the germline V gene are LGHNA and YNFKEQ. Trimming took off 4 bases at V and 5 bases at J, with 15 bases between the two ends. CDR3 in DNA: TGTGCCAGCAGCCCCGCGGGACAGTCCCACGAGCAGTACTTC. It yields the protein CASSPAGQSHEQYF.

To note about this clonotype: A read error may explain this, as a much larger clone is one base away. This chain connects TRBV20-1 to TRBJ2-7, with D perhaps matching TRBD1 or TRBD2 (5 bases each). V shed 3 bases and J shed 7 bases, with 16 bases lying between them. Germline V gene lookup returns CDR1 DFQATT and CDR2 SNEGSKA (reference sequence). The CDR3 contains 13 residues. The CDR3 protein is CSASHGAEREQYF. CDR3 DNA sequence: TGCAGTGCTAGCCACGGGGCCGAGCGGGAGCAGTACTTC.

This clonotype was counted ten times or more. The chain links TRBV7-9 to TRBJ2-5; 7 bases fit TRBD2. CDR3 length: 15 residues. CDR1 is SEHNR, CDR2 FQNEAQ, per germline (reference sequence). Trimming at V came to 3 bases and at J to 4 bases, leaving 8 bases not matched to a gene. The CDR3 sequence is CASSFWGRVVETQYF. As DNA, the CDR3 is TGTGCCAGCAGCTTCTGGGGGAGGGTCGTAGAGACCCAGTACTTC. The full variable domain, in which reference TRBV7-9 and TRBJ2-5 provide the parts outside the CDR3, is DTGVSQNPRHKITKRGQNVTFRCDPISEHNRLYWYRQTLGQGPEFLTYFQNEAQLEKSRLLSDRFSAERPKGSFSTLEIQRTEQGDSAMYLCASSFWGRVVETQYFGPGTRLLVL.

This clonotype was detected a few times. The chain has TRBV19 and TRBJ2-7; no clear D. Trimming removed 2 bases at V and 5 bases at J, with 13 bases between. The CDR3 sequence is 14 residues long. Germline CDR1 LNHDA, CDR2 SQIVND (reference sequence). The CDR3 is CASSIRSQPHEQYF. The CDR3 coding sequence is TGTGCCAGTAGTATACGGAGCCAGCCCCACGAGCAGTACTTC.

This clonotype was picked up many times. This rearrangement joins TRBV9 to TRBJ2-7; D not certain. CDR1 and CDR2 (germline): SGDLS, YYNGEE. There are 13 residues in the CDR3. V was clipped by 0 bases and J by 5 bases, with 9 bases between them. The CDR3 DNA follows: TGTGCCAGCAGCGTAGGGACCGAAGACGAGCAGTACTTC. It encodes CASSVGTEDEQYF.

The table lists this clonotype with many counts. This chain connects TRBV28 to TRBJ2-7; D not resolved. The CDR3 has 12 amino acids. Trimming took 6 bases from V and 4 from J, leaving 10 bases between them. CDR1 is MDHEN and CDR2 is SYDVKM in the germline V gene. The CDR3 protein is CASRRGPYEQYF. CDR3 nucleotide sequence: TGTGCCAGCAGACGCGGACCTTACGAGCAGTACTTC. The variable domain in full, completed from reference TRBV28 and TRBJ2-7, reads DVKVTQSSRYLVKRTGEKVFLECVQDMDHENMFWYRQDPGLGLRLIYFSYDVKMKEKGDIPEGYSVSREKKERFSLILESASTNQTSMYLCASRRGPYEQYFGPGTRLTVT.

This clonotype has at least ten counts. The chain carries TRBV6-2 or TRBV6-3 and TRBJ2-7; tentative D call: TRBD1 (6 bases). There are 14 residues in the CDR3. V gave up 6 bases and J gave up 2 bases, with 14 bases separating them. CDR1 and CDR2 (germline): MNHEY, SVGEGT. CDR3 in DNA: TGTGCCAGCAGCCTCGTTGGGGGCACCTACGAGCAGTACTTC. Translation gives CASSLVGGTYEQYF.